This T cell receptor (beta chain) was captured in a study of T cell changes during pregnancy in multiple sclerosis. The CDR3 covers 15 residues. Trimming removed 6 bases from V and 1 base from J; junction bases left unmatched: 6. Germline values: CDR1 MNHEY, CDR2 SVGAGI. Only in-frame clones appear in the TCRdb table, and some are missing; sequencing was by immunoSEQ multiplex PCR. The sample lists more than 35,000 clones; roughly 90% were seen once. The sample in question was CD8+ T cells from peripheral blood mononuclear cells, obtained in the third trimester of pregnancy. The chain combines TRBV6-5 with TRBJ2-3; 8 bases align to TRBD2. The source is a female donor with multiple sclerosis, enrolled in a pregnancy study. In DNA, the CDR3 is TGTGCCAGCAGAGGGGGACTAGTCGGCACAGATACGCAGTATTTT. Protein: CASRGGLVGTDTQYF.